This is a list of T cell receptor beta chains from one sample in a study of blood T cells in healthy people across ages. TCRdb reanalysed the 5' RACE reads using MiXCR and keeps one entry per CDR3 protein. The repertoire holds 1.5 million to 2 million distinct CDR3 sequences, about 49% seen once, with less than 2.5% in the top ten. Sample: blood. All receptors derive from a middle-aged woman in good health. Both conserved end residues are trimmed from each CDR3.

v_call	j_call	cdr3_aa
TRBV7-2	TRBJ2-3	ASSPQRKVTDTQY
TRBV6-6	TRBJ1-4	ASSSPQGRGEKLF
TRBV24-1	TRBJ2-1	ATSDLPTINEQF
TRBV5-1	TRBJ2-5	ASSLSQAQY
TRBV12-3/TRBV12-4	TRBJ2-3	ASSVDRPTDTQY
TRBV28	-	ASSFGGVGSYEQY
TRBV20-1	TRBJ1-4	SARPQGFTTNEKLF
TRBV27	TRBJ1-5	ASSWGANNQPQH
TRBV5-6	TRBJ2-3	ASSLGEYDTQY
TRBV20-1	TRBJ2-7	SAPRTPGLHYEQY
TRBV20-1	TRBJ2-3	SAARQPAETQY
TRBV20-1	TRBJ1-2	SAIEGSRQDGYT
TRBV27	TRBJ2-5	ASSPSRVARGLETQY
TRBV4-2	TRBJ2-1	ASSHPGLAGGKQF
TRBV4-2	TRBJ2-3	ASSQVRGGGPNTQY
TRBV29-1	TRBJ2-5	SPRVGETQY
TRBV29-1	TRBJ2-5	SVEPWVPGPAGQETQY
TRBV20-1	TRBJ2-3	SANTEGDTQY
TRBV7-2	TRBJ2-7	ASSFRTGTTYEQY
TRBV19	TRBJ2-1	ASNNRVNEQF
TRBV7-6	TRBJ1-1	ASSQTSGISVAEAF
TRBV3-1	TRBJ2-1	ASSQTGLVSEEQF
TRBV13	TRBJ2-1	ASREVGLGNEQF
TRBV7-2	TRBJ2-1	ASSLTSGGANEQF
TRBV20-1	TRBJ2-1	SAREPRGGYNEQF
TRBV12-3/TRBV12-4	TRBJ1-2	ASSFSGAGGYT
TRBV7-2	TRBJ2-1	ASSFVRGDNEQF
TRBV5-1	TRBJ2-7	ASSWDTKYEQY
TRBV27	TRBJ2-5	ASSFGSAGRETQY
TRBV18	TRBJ2-3	ASSRDIEAADTQY
TRBV7-2	TRBJ2-3	ASSLVCGGINTDTQY
TRBV9	TRBJ2-7	ASSALTGLDEQY
TRBV11-1	TRBJ2-6	ASSLTFWGPVADTSSGANVLT
TRBV5-6	TRBJ1-4	ASSSGTGWEKLF
TRBV5-1	-	ASSITSGGANEQY
TRBV14	-	ASSERTGRSAKTIQY
TRBV7-2	TRBJ2-7	ASSSYSGYEQY
TRBV29-1	TRBJ2-6	SVTGPGANVLT
TRBV5-1	TRBJ1-2	ASSLEQVDYGYT
TRBV6-2/TRBV6-3	TRBJ2-5	ASSSFLGHPGIGETQY
TRBV5-1	TRBJ2-5	ASSLGTIGQETQY
TRBV2	TRBJ2-6	ASSALGRSGSTGANVLT
TRBV4-3	TRBJ2-3	ASSQDLWDRSDTQY
TRBV28	TRBJ2-1	ASTKQGARDEQF
TRBV20-1	TRBJ2-3	SAREGHVGGHRY
TRBV9	TRBJ2-5	ASSRGQLQDERY
TRBV27	TRBJ1-4	AGRPTNNEKLF
TRBV28	TRBJ2-7	ASSYLGTGRREQY
TRBV5-1	TRBJ2-2	ASSLEQWNTGELF
TRBV27	TRBJ2-5	ASSPGPPGETQY